Each of the 2 T cell receptor beta chains below was sequenced from the same sample in a study of T cell clonality in common variable immunodeficiency. These receptors' antigens are unknown. Repertoires were generated with immunoSEQ multiplex PCR, while TCRdb's copy carries only in-frame clones and drops some. This sample carries about 32,000 clones, none of them present only once. Findings of the study overall: Reportedly, TCR beta sequences from common variable immunodeficiency showed fewer deletions and N-nucleotide insertions.

Sequencing was carried out using peripheral blood mononuclear cells. These receptors all come from a human donor with common variable immunodeficiency.

Points on this clone: The read terminates 3 residues before the CDR3 end, so the remaining end is supplied by the germline J gene. The genes are TRBV19 and TRBJ1-1, with 8 positions matching TRBD1. CDR1 is LNHDA and CDR2 is SQIVND in the germline V gene (reference sequence). The V and J ends lost 3 bases and 6 bases, in that order; junction bases with no gene match: 3. The CDR3 is 13 residues long. The sequenced CDR3 bases are TGTGCCAGTAGTATCTCACAGGGGGCTGAA. Translating it yields CASSISQGAE. From start to end, the CDR3 is CASSISQGAEAFF.

In this sample, this clone turned up many times. The CDR3 end falls 3 residues outside the read, so it is completed with the germline J gene. The rearrangement uses TRBV5-1 and TRBJ2-5, with TRBD2 identical over 13 bases. Germline values: CDR1 SGHRS, CDR2 YFSETQ. V lost 0 bases, J lost 1 base, and 6 bases stayed unmatched. CDR3 length equals 18 residues. CDR3 loop: CASSLEGRLAGGQETQYF. The DNA read from the CDR3 is TGCGCCAGCAGCTTGGAGGGAAGACTAGCGGGGGGCCAAGAGACC.